Here is one T cell receptor (beta chain) with its context. The CDR3 loop spans 16 amino acids. V shed 0 bases and J 1 base; nucleotides not matched to a gene: 2. CDR1 and CDR2 from the germline V gene are SGHDT and YYEEEE. These data belong to a study of Ad26.COV2.S vaccination and SARS-CoV-2 variants. Profiled with immunoSEQ multiplex PCR; TCRdb holds only in-frame clones, not every one. There are approximately 410,000 clones in the sample; roughly 90% occur only once, and 3.6% lies in the top ten. Regarding treatment: 15 to 20 received Ad26.COV2.S at low or high dose, single or two shots; about 5 received placebo; per-sample allocation not given. Sampling happened 63 days after the first vaccine or placebo injection.

The source of this sequence is a person between 18 and 65 years old who received the Ad26.COV2.S COVID-19 vaccine or a placebo. This chain connects TRBV5-6 to TRBJ2-5; 11 bases agree with TRBD2. The specimen comprised peripheral blood, sampled in a trial of Ad26.COV2.S vaccine versus placebo. The CDR3 DNA sequence: TGTGCCAGCAGCTTGGCCCTAGCGGGGGGCCAAGAGACCCAGTACTTC. Protein: CASSLALAGGQETQYF.